One and the same sample provided the 23 T cell receptor beta chains below, sequenced in a study of blood T cell repertoires in COVID-19. The table came from immunoSEQ multiplex PCR; TCRdb's copy has only in-frame clones and leaves some out. Here the sample spans a few hundred thousand clones, 90% being singletons. The sample was peripheral blood. These receptors came from a woman aged 55 to 70 with COVID-19, enrolled during active disease.

The CDR3 here is CASRGQVLGNSPLHF. CDR3 DNA sequence: TGTGCCAGCAGGGGACAGGTACTAGGTAATTCACCCCTCCACTTT. This sequence joins TRBV7-9 and TRBJ1-6; 8 bases fit TRBD1. Germline-derived CDR1 and CDR2 are SEHNR and FQNEAQ (reference sequence). CDR3 length: 15 residues. V lost 6 bases to trimming and J lost 6 bases; unmatched junction nucleotides: 7. The full variable domain, its missing parts supplied by reference TRBV7-9 and TRBJ1-6, is DTGVSQNPRHKITKRGQNVTFRCDPISEHNRLYWYRQTLGQGPEFLTYFQNEAQLEKSRLLSDRFSAERPKGSFSTLEIQRTEQGDSAMYLCASRGQVLGNSPLHFGNGTRLTVT.

The chain is built from TRBV10-1 and TRBJ2-5; TRBD2 matches at 14 bases. Germline values: CDR1 WNHNN, CDR2 SYGVQD (reference sequence). V lost 6 bases, J lost 2 bases, and 11 bases stayed unmatched. The CDR3 loop spans 18 amino acids. The CDR3 sequence is CASRPPGTSGSRQETQYF. The CDR3 DNA sequence: TGCGCCAGCAGACCACCCGGGACTAGCGGGAGTCGACAAGAGACCCAGTACTTC.

This clone has more than one count but fewer than ten. The CDR3 is CASSPGQGVPGYTF. The DNA for the CDR3 is TGTGCCAGCAGTCCCGGACAGGGGGTGCCGGGCTACACCTTC. The chain has TRBV7-2 and TRBJ1-2, with 10 bases that match TRBD1. With V trimmed by 6 bases and J by 8 bases, 9 bases remained unmatched. CDR3 length: 14 residues. From germline, CDR1 is SGHTA and CDR2 FQGNSA.

This chain links TRBV30 with TRBJ2-7; 7 bases fit TRBD1. The J segment lost 3 bases and the V segment lost 5 bases, leaving 7 bases of the junction unmatched. CDR3 length: 13 amino acids. Germline V gene lookup returns CDR1 GTSNPN and CDR2 SVGIG (reference sequence). For the CDR3, the DNA is TGTGCCTGGGGGCCGGGACAGTACTACGAGCAGTACTTC. Its translation: CAWGPGQYYEQYF.

V is TRBV14 and J is TRBJ1-4, with D unresolved. The CDR3 consists of 14 residues. Germline values: CDR1 SGHDN, CDR2 FVKESK. Trimming stripped 5 bases from V and 5 bases from J, with 12 bases between. CDR3 sequence (DNA): TGTGCCAGCAGCAAGAGACTATCGAATGAAAAACTGTTTTTT. This codes for CASSKRLSNEKLFF.

The chain has TRBV5-6 and TRBJ2-1; tentative D call: TRBD2 (7 bases). Per germline, CDR1 SGHDT and CDR2 YYEEEE. CDR3 length: 16 residues. Trimming took 0 bases from V and 3 from J, leaving 13 bases between them. The CDR3 region is CASSLERGGDYNEQFF. The DNA for the CDR3 is TGTGCCAGCAGCTTGGAGAGGGGGGGCGACTACAATGAGCAGTTCTTC.

This chain joins TRBV7-3 and TRBJ2-3, with a tentative D call TRBD2 (5 bases). V was clipped by 4 bases and J by 0 bases, with 11 bases between them. The CDR3 has 15 amino acids. Germline assignment: CDR1 SGHTA and CDR2 FQGTGA. In DNA, the CDR3 is TGTGCCAGCAGCTCCAAGCTAGCTAGCACAGATACGCAGTATTTT. It is translated as CASSSKLASTDTQYF.

This clone was detected once. V is TRBV28 and J is TRBJ2-3; TRBD2 aligns across 12 bases. CDR3 length: 14 residues. J lost 7 bases, V lost 5 bases, and 4 bases had no gene match. From germline, CDR1 is MDHEN and CDR2 SYDVKM. The DNA of the CDR3 is TGTGCCAGCAGTCTAGCGGGGGGGGGAAATACGCAGTATTTT. This gives the protein CASSLAGGGNTQYF. Together with reference TRBV28 and TRBJ2-3, the CDR3 gives the full variable domain: DVKVTQSSRYLVKRTGEKVFLECVQDMDHENMFWYRQDPGLGLRLIYFSYDVKMKEKGDIPEGYSVSREKKERFSLILESASTNQTSMYLCASSLAGGGNTQYFGPGTRLTVL.

The rearrangement joins TRBV5-8 to TRBJ1-5; TRBD1 matches at 9 bases. The CDR3 consists of 15 residues. The V gene's germline CDR1 is SGHTS and CDR2 YDEGEE. Unmatched junction bases numbered 8, after V lost 6 bases and J lost 4 bases. CDR3 DNA: TGTGCCAGCACCCCCCGGACAGGGGATAATCAGCCCCAGCATTTT. This gives the protein CASTPRTGDNQPQHF.

The gene calls are TRBV11-2 and TRBJ1-4; TRBD1 might be the D (6 bases). CDR3 length: 14 residues. Germline V gives CDR1 SGHAT, CDR2 FQNNGV. The V end lost 5 bases, the J end lost 8 bases, and 15 bases lay between the germline ends. CDR3 in amino acids: CASSPRGAGEKLFF. The CDR3 coding sequence is TGTGCCAGCAGCCCCAGGGGCGCTGGGGAAAAACTGTTTTTT.

The chain uses TRBV2 and TRBJ1-2; 9 bases align to TRBD1. The CDR3 is made up of 14 amino acids. V gave up 6 bases and J gave up 6 bases; unmatched junction bases: 8. Germline CDR1 SNHLY, CDR2 FYNNEI. This chain's CDR3 is CASRRTGEFHGYTF. The CDR3 coding sequence is TGTGCCAGCAGGCGGACAGGGGAATTCCATGGCTACACCTTC.

This clone was seen only once. The chain carries TRBV6-2 or TRBV6-3 and TRBJ1-5; 7 bases agree with TRBD1. The germline gives CDR1 MNHEY, CDR2 SVGEGT. V gave up 5 bases and J gave up 5 bases; unmatched junction bases: 9. This CDR3 is built from 15 residues. The CDR3 protein is CASSREQGRYQPQHF. CDR3 DNA: TGTGCCAGCAGTCGGGAACAGGGGAGGTATCAGCCCCAGCATTTT.

The J gene is TRBJ1-1, the V gene TRBV7-3; D is unclear. The CDR3 sequence is 14 residues long. Germline V CDR1 and CDR2: SGHTA, FQGTGA. Trimming pared 1 base from V and 5 bases from J, leaving 11 bases between. This CDR3 reads CASSLSQGGTEAFF. DNA for the CDR3: TGTGCCAGCAGCTTAAGTCAAGGAGGGACTGAAGCTTTCTTT.

The chain combines TRBV30 with TRBJ2-7; 9 nucleotides align to TRBD2. After removal of 0 bases from V and 5 bases from J, the junction contained 5 bases not matched to a gene. Germline V gene data show CDR1 as GTSNPN and CDR2 as SVGIG (reference sequence). This CDR3 is 14 amino acids long. CDR3 coding DNA: TGTGCCTGGAGTGTTGGCGGGGGGGCTGACGAGCAGTACTTC. The encoded protein is CAWSVGGGADEQYF.

The V gene is TRBV4-2, the J gene TRBJ2-3, with TRBD2 matching over 8 bases. The CDR3 consists of 15 residues. V was pared by 6 bases and J by 5 bases, with 10 bases of the junction left unmatched. Germline V gene lookup returns CDR1 LGHNA and CDR2 YNFKEQ. The CDR3 DNA follows: TGTGCCAGCAGAGATCTTGGGACTAGGGGAGATACGCAGTATTTT. It encodes CASRDLGTRGDTQYF.

The CDR3 sequence is CASSLQGPSSYEQYF. CDR3 nucleotide sequence: TGCGCCAGCAGCTTACAGGGGCCGAGCTCCTACGAGCAGTACTTC. The chain uses TRBV5-1 and TRBJ2-7, with 7 bases fitting TRBD1. V lost 2 bases, J lost 0 bases, and 5 bases stayed unmatched. The germline V gene has CDR1 SGHRS and CDR2 YFSETQ. CDR3 length: 15 amino acids.

The rearrangement joins TRBV9 to TRBJ1-4; D call uncertain. From germline, CDR1 is SGDLS and CDR2 YYNGEE. Trimming removed 0 bases from V and 7 bases from J, with 13 bases in between. This CDR3 is built from 15 residues. DNA of the CDR3: TGTGCCAGCAGCGTAGCGCCCTTGCTCGGTGAAAAACTGTTTTTT. Translation: CASSVAPLLGEKLFF.

The V call is TRBV27, the J call TRBJ1-4; 8 bases map to TRBD1. V gave up 4 bases and J gave up 10 bases; unmatched junction bases: 8. The V gene's germline CDR1 is MNHEY and CDR2 SMNVEV (reference sequence). This CDR3 has 14 residues. The CDR3 region has the DNA TGTGCCAGCAGTTCCGACAGGGGAAAGGCAAAACTGTTTTTT. Translated, it gives CASSSDRGKAKLFF.

This clone has more than one count but fewer than ten. The genes are TRBV28 and TRBJ1-4; D is possibly TRBD1 (6 bases). Germline loops: CDR1 MDHEN, CDR2 SYDVKM. The CDR3 has 13 residues. The V end was cut by 8 bases, the J end by 8 bases, with 15 bases between. In DNA, the CDR3 is TGTGCCAGCCAACAGGGTGGAAGAGAAAAACTGTTTTTT. Translated, it gives CASQQGGREKLFF.

This chain connects TRBV5-5 to TRBJ1-1; D perhaps matches TRBD1 (6 bases). This CDR3 region has 15 residues. Germline V gene lookup returns CDR1 SGHKS and CDR2 YYEKEE (reference sequence). The germline V and J ends were trimmed by 3 bases and 0 bases, with 12 bases remaining between them. CDR3 residues: CASSSTGHLNTEAFF. CDR3 in DNA: TGTGCCAGCAGCTCGACAGGACATTTGAACACTGAAGCTTTCTTT.

This chain connects TRBV15 to TRBJ1-6; no reliable D call. CDR3 size: 14 residues. V lost 1 base and J lost 6, with 7 bases in between. Germline CDR1 LNHNV, CDR2 YYDKDF (reference sequence). CDR3 in DNA: TGTGCCACCAGCAGAGCTAGTACTAATTCACCCCTCCACTTT. This encodes CATSRASTNSPLHF.

In regard to this clone: Other DNA sequences in the same sample also yield this CDR3. The CDR3 DNA sequence: TGTGCCAGCAGTTTCGGCGGGAACACTGAAGCTTTCTTT. Amino acid sequence: CASSFGGNTEAFF. The genes are TRBV27 and TRBJ1-1; the D is unclear. Germline V lookup: CDR1 MNHEY, CDR2 SMNVEV (reference sequence). CDR3 length: 13 amino acids. V lost 3 bases, J lost 1 base, and 6 bases lay in between.

The chain employs TRBV5-4 and TRBJ2-1; the match to TRBD1 covers 8 bases. J gave up 2 bases and V 1 base, and 2 bases lay outside the gene matches. CDR1 SGHNT and CDR2 YYREEE come from the germline V gene (reference sequence). The CDR3 has 15 residues. CDR3 protein: CASSLKTGAYNEQFF. The CDR3 coding sequence is TGTGCCAGCAGCTTGAAGACAGGGGCCTACAATGAGCAGTTCTTC.